This entry describes one T cell receptor (beta chain). This clonotype has a count of ten or more. Its antigen has not been determined. No base qualities exist here, and no much larger clone lies one base off it. Sequencing was carried out with an Illumina NovaSeq 6000. Using 5'RACE with constant-segment primers, TCRalpha and TCRbeta cDNA libraries were constructed, with sample barcodes and unique molecular identifiers added in the process. Trizol reagent was used to extract RNA from every sample. Library amplification was performed in two PCR steps, and a second sample barcode and Illumina TruSeq adapters were introduced in the second step. Libraries were sequenced on an Illumina NovaSeq with 2 x 150 bp paired-end reads. The paper's processing steps were these. Demultiplexing of reads and collapsing into UMI-guided consensus sequences were performed with migec v1.2.7. Using mixcr v2.1.11, the UMI consensuses were aligned to TRA and TRB V and J templates and assembled into clonotypes. A clonotype was counted as expanded or contracted only when both edgeR and NoisET called the clonotype significant, with the noise models trained on biological replicates. For edgeR calls, the cutoffs were a false discovery rate-adjusted p below 0.01 and a log2 fold-change threshold of 1. As an exploratory analysis of dynamics, max-normalized trajectories of the 1000 most abundant clonotypes were examined by PCA with hierarchical clustering. Each responding clone was given a CD4 or CD8 phenotype based on the CD4+ and CD8+ repertoires, which had been sequenced separately. TCRdb passed the public sequencing reads through fastp at Q25 and MiXCR, retaining productive beta sequences. Each CDR3 protein appears once, grouped with its most common genes and DNA. For this entry, the V and J calls and clone size follow TCRdb and not the study's own pipeline. The sample records fewer than 450,000 distinct CDR3 sequences, over 20% of which are singletons. The top ten clonotypes cover roughly an eighth of the sample.

The data are from a study of T-cell memory formation after mild COVID-19 (dated by TCRdb to the early 2020s). About the full investigation: TCR sequence clusters from the two donors were found to be largely donor specific. T-cell clones expanding and contracting after mild COVID-19 in a couple of donors were tracked by longitudinal TCRalpha and TCRbeta repertoire sequencing. Two young, previously healthy adult volunteers made up the cohort, one male and one female.

What the study reported, not specific to this receptor: Whether the second-wave clones peaking on day 37 were SARS-CoV-2 specific was not confirmed. Balanced CD4/CD8 phenotypes were observed for clones contracting from day 15 to 85, whereas a bias towards CD4+ was observed for a second wave of clones expanding from day 15 to 37. Contracting CD4+ clones were located mainly in the CM and EM memory subsets, whereas CD8+ clones were found to be enriched in EMRA. Only two mild cases were covered in the study, and larger cohorts including severe cases with pre-infection samples were considered necessary. The detection of some responding clones in pre-infection memory suggests that pre-existing cross-reactive memory T cells joined the SARS-CoV-2 response.

Ficoll-Paque density gradient centrifugation was the method used to isolate PBMCs. Input material: PBMCs or a T cell subset sorted from them (not recorded which). The clonotype was recovered from an adult woman who had mild COVID-19 (a few samples of this study predate the infection). The sample titles of this study are shuffled in the database, so cell type and time point are left out; the donor was told from shared clones.

The CDR3 in this case is CASKDGDRGEKLFF. The DNA reads as follows: TGTGCCAGCAAGGACGGGGATCGGGGTGAAAAACTGTTTTTT. The sequence joins TRBV12-3 or TRBV12-4 to TRBJ1-4; too little of a D gene remains to name it. The junction carries 16 bases between V and J, which are trimmed by 7 bases and 7 bases respectively. The CDR3 runs 14 amino acids, cysteine and phenylalanine included. The retained sequence is limited to the CDR3, 42 bases, with the frame set at the first base.